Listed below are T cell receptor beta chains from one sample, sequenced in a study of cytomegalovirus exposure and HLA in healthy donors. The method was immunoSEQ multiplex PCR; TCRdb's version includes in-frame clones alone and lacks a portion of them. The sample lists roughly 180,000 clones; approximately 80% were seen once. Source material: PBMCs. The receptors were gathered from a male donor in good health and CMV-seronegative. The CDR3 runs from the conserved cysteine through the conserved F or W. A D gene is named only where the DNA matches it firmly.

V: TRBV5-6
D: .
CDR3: CASRLQRSGADTQYF

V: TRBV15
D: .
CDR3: CATSRSQVVGGLEAFF

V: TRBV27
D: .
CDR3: CASSSTDLTDTQYF

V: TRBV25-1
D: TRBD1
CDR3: CASSSPDRGHETQYF

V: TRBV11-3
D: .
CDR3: CASSFREDTQYF

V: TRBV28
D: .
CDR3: CASRMGGDEKLFF

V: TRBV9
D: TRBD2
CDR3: CASSVATGGQGGTDTQYF

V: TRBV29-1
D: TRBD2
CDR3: CSVGTSGRASTDTQYF

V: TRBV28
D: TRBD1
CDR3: CASSFQDRGYEQYF

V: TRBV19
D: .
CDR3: CASSTPEGSSYNEQFF

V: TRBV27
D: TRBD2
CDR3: CASSPRGTSGDNEQFF

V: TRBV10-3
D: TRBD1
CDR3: CAITGQGPYFEQYF

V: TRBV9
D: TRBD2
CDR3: CASSVELAGGTDTQYF

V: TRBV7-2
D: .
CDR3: CASSSDGATNEKLFF

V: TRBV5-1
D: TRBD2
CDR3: CASSSDGSGGVLETQYF

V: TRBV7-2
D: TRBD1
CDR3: CASSSTTRTGERYF

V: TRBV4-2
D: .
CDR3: CASSQGRRAGPYEQYF

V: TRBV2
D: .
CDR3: CASSIQETQYF

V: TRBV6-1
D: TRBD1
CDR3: CASTVGTGSREQYF

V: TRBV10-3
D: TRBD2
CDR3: CAISGGQGGGLAGLSSYNEQFF

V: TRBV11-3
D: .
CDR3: CASSLSSGISYEQYF

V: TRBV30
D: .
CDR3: CAWSVLSGSNEKLFF

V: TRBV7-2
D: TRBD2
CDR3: CASRPGLAGGFYEQYF

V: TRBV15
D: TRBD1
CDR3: CATSKSQSRGLDTEAFF

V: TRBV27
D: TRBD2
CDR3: CASSLNSGRGTGELFF

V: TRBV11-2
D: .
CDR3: CASSPVRGHNGELFF

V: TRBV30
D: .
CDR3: CAWTRGGRTEAFF

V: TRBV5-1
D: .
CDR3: CASSLEGGAGETQYF

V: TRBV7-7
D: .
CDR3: CASTPTAGRRHEQYF

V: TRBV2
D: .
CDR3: CASSEDRVDQPQHF

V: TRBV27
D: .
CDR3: CASSSDRAYEQYF

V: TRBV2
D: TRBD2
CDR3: CASPPIAGPRDEQFF

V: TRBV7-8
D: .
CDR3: CASRRGGNTEAFF

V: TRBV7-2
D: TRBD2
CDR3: CASSLSSGGPLLEQYF

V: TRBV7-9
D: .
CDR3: CASGEAVDTGELFF

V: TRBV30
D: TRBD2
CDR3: CARTSGGAEGRETQYF

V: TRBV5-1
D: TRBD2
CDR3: CASSLAGGPGEQFF

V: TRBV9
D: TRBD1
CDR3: CASSSRPEVTGSSGANVLTF

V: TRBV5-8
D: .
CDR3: CASSLGELAINTGELFF

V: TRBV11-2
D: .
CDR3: CASSLPGPYEQYF

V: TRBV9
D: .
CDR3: CASSVDGGAYTEAFF

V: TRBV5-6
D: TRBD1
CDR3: CASGNRGNQPQHF

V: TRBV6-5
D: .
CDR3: CASKRGEGSNQPQHF

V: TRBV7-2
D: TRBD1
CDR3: CASSLEGARLETQYF

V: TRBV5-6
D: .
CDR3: CASSLVPGGTDTQYF

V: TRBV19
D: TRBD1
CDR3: CASSIDRENGYTF

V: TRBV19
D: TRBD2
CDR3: CASSISSGQHNEQFF

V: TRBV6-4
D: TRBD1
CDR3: CASSRGQGTHEQFF

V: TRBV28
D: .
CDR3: CASSLKGSPYEQYF

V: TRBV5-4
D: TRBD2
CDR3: CASSWGGNSLGNEQFF